This T cell receptor (beta chain) stems from a study of technical replicates of blood from several donors. Per germline, CDR1 LNHDA and CDR2 SQIVND (reference sequence). This CDR3 is built from 14 residues. The junction had 5 bases not matched to a gene; V was cut back by 5 bases and J by 2 bases. Sequencing was performed with immunoSEQ multiplex PCR; in TCRdb, only in-frame clones are kept and a portion is missing. The data contain tens of thousands of clones, roughly 95% of them singletons. Input material: T cells isolated from PBMCs. The V and J genes are TRBV19 and TRBJ2-7; 8 positions match TRBD1. The receptor was isolated from a human donor in good health. CDR3 residues: CASSQWTGPYEQYF. For the CDR3, the DNA is TGTGCCAGTAGTCAATGGACAGGGCCCTACGAGCAGTACTTC.